This T cell receptor beta chain was captured by sequencing in a study of OX40 agonist ivuxolimab in advanced cancers. Clones were sequenced by immunoSEQ multiplex PCR, and TCRdb holds only the in-frame ones, with some missing. The profile covers 63,000 or so clones, with approximately 86% appearing a single time and around 2% taken by the ten largest. CDR1 is SGHRS and CDR2 is YFSETQ in the germline V gene. The CDR3 spans 15 residues. Germline trimming cut 4 bases from V and 0 bases from J; bases unmatched to any gene: 4. Sequenced material: CD4+ or CD8+ T cells sorted from blood, taken in a trial of the OX40 agonist ivuxolimab. The source is an adult with an advanced solid tumor such as melanoma, head and neck, liver or kidney cancer. V gene TRBV5-1 combines with J gene TRBJ2-3; 8 nucleotides align to TRBD1. The CDR3 loop is CASSPTGASTDTQYF. The CDR3 DNA sequence: TGCGCCAGCAGCCCGACAGGGGCCAGCACAGATACGCAGTATTTT.